Shown below are 24 T cell receptor beta chains from a single sample sequenced in a study of blood T cell repertoires in COVID-19. Profiled with immunoSEQ multiplex PCR; TCRdb holds only in-frame clones, not every one. The sample carries about 140,000 clones, 80% to 85% recorded once. Sequencing was done on a sample of peripheral blood. Every receptor here comes from a woman aged 60-70 years with acute or convalescent COVID-19.

This clone has only a few counts. The genes are TRBV5-8 and TRBJ2-3; 10 bases agree with TRBD1. The CDR3 runs 17 residues. V lost 2 bases, J lost 2 bases, and 8 bases stayed unmatched. The germline CDR1 and CDR2 sequences are SGHTS and YDEGEE. The CDR3 spells CASSLMGQGPNTDTQYF. CDR3 nucleotides: TGTGCCAGCAGCTTAATGGGACAGGGGCCCAACACAGATACGCAGTATTTT.

Only a few counts were recorded for this clone. The chain couples TRBV27 to TRBJ2-7, with 7 bases lining up with TRBD1. V shed 0 bases, J shed 3 bases, and the junction held 5 bases outside the gene matches. CDR1 is MNHEY and CDR2 is SMNVEV in the germline V gene (reference sequence). This CDR3 has 15 amino acids. CDR3 amino acids: CASSLSTGQGYEQYF. In DNA form, the CDR3 reads TGTGCCAGCAGTTTATCGACAGGGCAAGGCTACGAGCAGTACTTC.

The chain couples TRBV6-6 to TRBJ1-5, with 9 bases aligning to TRBD1. V dropped 1 base and J dropped 7; count of bases not matched to a gene: 5. This CDR3 is built from 15 residues. The germline CDR1 and CDR2 sequences are MNHNY and SVGAGI (reference sequence). The CDR3 bases are TGTGCCAGCAGTTACTTGGGACAGGGAAACCAGCCCCAGCATTTT. This codes for CASSYLGQGNQPQHF.

The chain recombines TRBV7-2 with TRBJ1-4, with 7 bases identical to TRBD1. The germline CDR1 and CDR2 sequences are SGHTA and FQGNSA. Trimming removed 3 bases from V and 10 bases from J; junction bases left unmatched: 14. The length of the CDR3 is 16 residues. CDR3 residues: CASSLGGQKVRGKLFF. The CDR3 nucleotides are TGTGCCAGCAGCTTGGGGGGACAGAAAGTTCGTGGAAAACTGTTTTTT.

V usage is TRBV29-1 and J usage is TRBJ2-2; TRBD2 matches 10 bases. The CDR3 is 14 amino acids. Germline V gene sequence: CDR1 SQVTM, CDR2 ANQGSEA. V gave up 6 bases and J gave up 6 bases; unmatched junction bases: 7. Written as DNA, the CDR3 is TGCAGCGTCCGAGCGGGAGGGCGTGCCGGGGAGCTGTTTTTT. It is translated as CSVRAGGRAGELFF.

J is TRBJ2-1 and V is TRBV6-1; 10 bases map to TRBD2. Losses at the gene ends were 3 bases for V and 7 bases for J; bases not matched to a gene: 12. There are 17 residues in the CDR3. CDR1 MNHNS and CDR2 SASEGT come from the germline V gene. CDR3 region: CASSERPLAGGWNEQFF. CDR3 DNA: TGTGCCAGCAGTGAGAGGCCGTTAGCGGGAGGTTGGAATGAGCAGTTCTTC.

This clone appeared once. This rearrangement joins TRBV19 to TRBJ2-7; 7 nucleotides match TRBD1. V was clipped by 4 bases and J by 2 bases; unmatched bases: 5. The germline gives CDR1 LNHDA, CDR2 SQIVND (reference sequence). The CDR3 consists of 14 residues. CDR3 region: CASSKQDRTYEQYF. Written as DNA, the CDR3 is TGTGCCAGTAGTAAGCAGGACAGGACCTACGAGCAGTACTTC.

This chain uses TRBV5-1 with TRBJ1-2; tentative D call: TRBD1 (6 bases). Trimming took 3 bases from V and 4 from J, leaving 10 bases between them. Germline CDR1 reads SGHRS; CDR2 reads YFSETQ. The CDR3 runs to 13 residues. For the CDR3, the DNA is TGCGCCAGCAGCTCAAAGGACAGCTATGGCTACACCTTC. This codes for CASSSKDSYGYTF.

The gene calls are TRBV6-2 or TRBV6-3 and TRBJ2-1; 8 nucleotides align to TRBD2. The J segment lost 1 base and the V segment lost 6 bases, leaving 5 bases of the junction unmatched. This CDR3 region has 15 residues. Germline V gene lookup returns CDR1 MNHEY and CDR2 SVGEGT. CDR3 amino acids: CASSLLAGSYNEQFF. CDR3 sequence (DNA): TGTGCCAGCAGCCTCTTAGCGGGGTCCTACAATGAGCAGTTCTTC.

The chain carries TRBV6-1 and TRBJ2-1; possibly TRBD1 for D (5 bases). CDR1 MNHNS and CDR2 SASEGT come from the germline V gene. Trimming pared 2 bases from V and 3 bases from J, leaving 20 bases between. This CDR3 has 18 amino acids. CDR3 loop: CASSEFEQAPGFYNEQFF. The CDR3 nucleotides read TGTGCCAGCAGTGAATTTGAACAGGCCCCTGGGTTCTACAATGAGCAGTTCTTC.

In this sample, this clone turned up once. This sequence joins TRBV28 and TRBJ2-7; 9 bases are a match to TRBD2. Per the germline V gene, CDR1 is MDHEN and CDR2 is SYDVKM. The V segment lost 3 bases and the J segment 0 bases; nucleotides outside the gene matches: 0. This CDR3 region has 14 residues. CDR3 DNA sequence: TGTGCCAGCAGTTTTAGCGGGAGCTCCTACGAGCAGTACTTC. Protein product: CASSFSGSSYEQYF.

Notes on this clone: A junction end diverges from the germline sequence, so it may reflect a read error. The rearrangement links TRBV28 to TRBJ1-6, with 7 bases identical to TRBD1. CDR1 MDHEN and CDR2 SYDVKM come from the germline V gene. The length of the CDR3 is 15 residues. The CDR3 region has the DNA TGTGCCAGCTGTTTAGGGGGCGATAATAATTCACCCCTCCACTTT. This translates into CASCLGGDNNSPLHF.

The chain is built from TRBV3-1 (or the pseudogene TRBV3-2) and TRBJ1-6; D remains unclear. Trimming took 5 bases from V and 5 from J, leaving 10 bases between them. CDR1 is LGHDT, CDR2 YNNKEL, per germline (reference sequence). There are 14 residues in the CDR3. CDR3 region: CASSEAWHNSPLHF. The DNA of the CDR3 is TGTGCCAGCAGCGAGGCATGGCATAATTCACCCCTCCACTTT.

The V and J genes are TRBV27 and TRBJ1-3; 7 bases map to TRBD1. The germline V gene encodes CDR1 MNHEY and CDR2 SMNVEV (reference sequence). The CDR3 runs 18 residues. Trimming removed 5 bases from V and 9 bases from J; junction bases left unmatched: 22. CDR3 residues: CASSLGTVPSLAGRTIYF. In DNA form, the CDR3 reads TGTGCCAGCAGTCTCGGGACAGTTCCTTCCCTAGCTGGACGCACCATATATTTT.

This clone appeared a few times. This chain joins TRBV19 and TRBJ1-2; no reliable D call. Germline lookup yields CDR1 LNHDA and CDR2 SQIVND (reference sequence). This CDR3 spans 15 amino acids. V shed 5 bases and J shed 4 bases, with 17 bases lying between them. CDR3: CASSSLVEMGYGYTF. The CDR3 DNA reads as TGTGCCAGTAGTTCCCTAGTCGAGATGGGCTATGGCTACACCTTC.

Concerning this clone itself: At the DNA level, this CDR3 is encoded by other sequences in the same sample as well. This chain links TRBV5-4 with TRBJ1-6, with D uncertain. Trimming stripped 0 bases from V and 0 bases from J, with 4 bases between. CDR1 SGHNT and CDR2 YYREEE come from the germline V gene (reference sequence). This CDR3 has 15 amino acids. As DNA, the CDR3 is TGTGCCAGCAGCTTGGCCAGCTCCTATAATTCACCCCTCCACTTT. It codes for CASSLASSYNSPLHF.

This clone has only one observation. The chain carries TRBV19 and TRBJ1-4; 8 bases agree with TRBD1. The V and J ends lost 7 bases and 4 bases, in that order; junction bases with no gene match: 5. Per germline, CDR1 LNHDA and CDR2 SQIVND (reference sequence). The CDR3 consists of 14 residues. The CDR3 nucleotides read TGTGCCAGTAATTTGGGACAGGTTAATGAAAAACTGTTTTTT. Its translation: CASNLGQVNEKLFF.

The DNA for the CDR3 is TGTGCCAGCAAGGGACAGAATGAAAAACTGTTTTTT. Translated: CASKGQNEKLFF. The chain links TRBV28 to TRBJ1-4; 7 nucleotides align to TRBD1. V shed 7 bases, J shed 5 bases, and the junction held 1 base outside the gene matches. CDR1 and CDR2 from the germline V gene are MDHEN and SYDVKM. The CDR3 length is 12 residues.

This chain connects TRBV4-1 to TRBJ1-5; D possibly corresponds to TRBD1 (6 bases). Trimming stripped 1 base from V and 7 bases from J, with 17 bases between. This CDR3 is built from 16 residues. Germline CDR1 reads MGHRA; CDR2 reads YSYEKL. The chain's CDR3 is CASSQVDRLSGQPQHF. CDR3 in DNA: TGCGCCAGCAGCCAAGTGGACAGACTGTCGGGCCAGCCCCAGCATTTT.

The V gene is TRBV19, the J gene TRBJ2-7, with 10 positions matching TRBD2. CDR3 length: 16 amino acids. V lost 0 bases, J lost 5 bases, and 7 bases stayed unmatched. CDR1 is LNHDA and CDR2 is SQIVND in the germline V gene (reference sequence). The CDR3 bases are TGTGCCAGTAGTATAGATCCAACTAGCGGGAACCACGAGCAGTACTTC. Its protein product is CASSIDPTSGNHEQYF.

The chain recombines TRBV5-6 with TRBJ2-5; D not certain. The CDR3 is 13 residues long. V dropped 0 bases and J dropped 3 bases, with 6 bases sitting between them. Germline CDR1 and CDR2: SGHDT and YYEEEE. CDR3 loop: CASSLGAEETQYF. The CDR3 DNA sequence: TGTGCCAGCAGCTTGGGGGCTGAAGAGACCCAGTACTTC.

The rearrangement uses TRBV28 and TRBJ1-1, with D maybe TRBD1 (5 bases). The length of the CDR3 is 13 residues. Trimming took off 4 bases at V and 6 bases at J, with 12 bases between the two ends. The V gene's germline CDR1 is MDHEN and CDR2 SYDVKM. CDR3 loop: CASSSTPGSEAFF. For the CDR3, the DNA is TGTGCCAGCAGTTCAACACCAGGGTCTGAAGCTTTCTTT.

Comment on this clone: Other DNA sequences in this specimen translate into the identical CDR3. The chain couples TRBV3-1 (or the pseudogene TRBV3-2) to TRBJ1-1; TRBD1 is a possible D gene (5 bases). Trimming removed 4 bases at V and 7 bases at J, with 10 bases between. The CDR3 length is 12 residues. Germline V gene lookup returns CDR1 LGHDT and CDR2 YNNKEL (reference sequence). For the CDR3, the DNA is TGTGCCAGCAGCCCTGGACAACTTGAAGCTTTCTTT. Protein product: CASSPGQLEAFF.

The chain has TRBV6-2 or TRBV6-3 and TRBJ1-1; D may be TRBD1 (6 bases). V was trimmed by 5 bases and J by 4 bases, leaving 14 bases between them. This CDR3 region has 14 residues. In germline, CDR1 is MNHEY, CDR2 SVGEGT. CDR3 region: CASSHDRFSTEAFF. The DNA of the CDR3 is TGTGCCAGCAGTCATGACAGGTTTTCCACTGAAGCTTTCTTT.